This T cell receptor beta chain was profiled in a study of cytomegalovirus exposure and HLA in healthy donors. Study-level points and caveats: Many donors carried some public TCRs, although rarity characterized most TCR sequences. Other equally common chains were less clonally expanded than HLA-associated TCR beta chains, a later analysis showed. In a later analysis, a missense DCLRE1C variant was linked to TCR beta V- and J-gene trimming.

The primer mix had 60 Vbeta and 13 Jbeta primers. Original processing notes: Unique TCR beta chains numbered around 75 million in a later analysis, with around 10 million shared. Measured with immunoSEQ multiplex PCR; TCRdb has only the in-frame clones, and not every one. The V and J calls and clone size are taken from that table; D and trimming were inferred from the DNA. Here the sample spans 160,000 or so clones, approximately 80% being singletons. Worth noting for this clone: Antigen specificity is unknown.

Germline CDR1 and CDR2: SGHRS and YFSETQ. There are 14 residues in the CDR3. Trimming stripped 4 bases from V and 0 bases from J, with 8 bases between. This sequence was found in a woman in her 50s in good health and CMV-seropositive. V is TRBV5-1 and J is TRBJ1-3; no clear D. The sample comprised PBMCs. In DNA, the CDR3 is TGCGCCAGCAGCCCCCCGGGCTCTGGAAACACCATATATTTT. Its translation: CASSPPGSGNTIYF.